Below, one T cell receptor beta chain is given with its context. Antigen unknown. The data were obtained in a study of T cells in tuberculosis. Produced via immunoSEQ multiplex PCR; TCRdb's table is partial and in-frame only. The sample contains roughly 34,000 clones, approximately 90% of which appear only once. This CDR3 is 15 amino acids long. Trimming removed 6 bases from V and 4 bases from J, with 16 bases in between. Per germline, CDR1 MNHEY and CDR2 SVGAGI. Time point meaning: new active TB diagnosis, blood taken before or within 7 days of starting treatment. Findings and caveats of the study: GMM-specific TCRs were nearer to active tuberculosis alpha repertoires, suggesting expansion.

The clonotype originates from an adult with tuberculosis. The chain joins TRBV6-5 to TRBJ1-5, with D possibly TRBD1 on 6 matching bases. The sequenced sample was PBMCs, obtained at tuberculosis diagnosis. CDR3 amino acids: CASSPRRGRNQPQHF. The CDR3 DNA reads as TGTGCCAGCAGCCCCCGCAGGGGCAGGAATCAGCCCCAGCATTTT.